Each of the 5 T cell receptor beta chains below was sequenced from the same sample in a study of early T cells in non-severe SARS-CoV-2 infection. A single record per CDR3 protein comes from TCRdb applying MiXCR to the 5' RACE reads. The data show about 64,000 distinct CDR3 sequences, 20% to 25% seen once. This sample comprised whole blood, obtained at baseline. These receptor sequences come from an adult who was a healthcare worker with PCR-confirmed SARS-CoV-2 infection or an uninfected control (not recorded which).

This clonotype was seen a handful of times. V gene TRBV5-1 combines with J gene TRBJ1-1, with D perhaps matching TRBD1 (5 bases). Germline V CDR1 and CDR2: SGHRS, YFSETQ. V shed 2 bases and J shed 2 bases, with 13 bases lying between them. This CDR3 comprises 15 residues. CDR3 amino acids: CASSLDQGANTEAFF. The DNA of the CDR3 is TGCGCCAGCAGCTTAGATCAGGGCGCCAACACTGAAGCTTTCTTT.

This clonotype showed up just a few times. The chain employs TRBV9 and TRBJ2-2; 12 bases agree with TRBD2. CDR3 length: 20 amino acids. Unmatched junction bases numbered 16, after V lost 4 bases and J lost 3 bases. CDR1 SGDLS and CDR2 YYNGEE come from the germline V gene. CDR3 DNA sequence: TGTGCCAGCAGCCCACACGGTCCTCGGCGGACTAGCGGGGACACCGGGGAGCTGTTTTTT. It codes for CASSPHGPRRTSGDTGELFF.

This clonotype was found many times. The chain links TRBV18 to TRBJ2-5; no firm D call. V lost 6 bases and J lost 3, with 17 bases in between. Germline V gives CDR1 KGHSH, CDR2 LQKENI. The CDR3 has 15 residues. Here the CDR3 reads CASSPKNLAKETQYF. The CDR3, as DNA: TGTGCCAGCTCTCCCAAGAACCTGGCCAAAGAGACCCAGTACTTC.

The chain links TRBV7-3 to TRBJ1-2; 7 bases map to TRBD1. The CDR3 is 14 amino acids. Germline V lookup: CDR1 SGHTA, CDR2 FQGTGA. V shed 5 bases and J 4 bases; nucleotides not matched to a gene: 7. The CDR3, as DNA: TGTGCCAGCAGCGAGGGGGCCCTAGCCTATGGCTACACCTTC. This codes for CASSEGALAYGYTF.

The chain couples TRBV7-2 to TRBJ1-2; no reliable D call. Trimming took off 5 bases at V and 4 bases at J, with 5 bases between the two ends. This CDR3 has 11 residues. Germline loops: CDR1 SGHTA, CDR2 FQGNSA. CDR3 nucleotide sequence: TGTGCCAGCAGCGCTGTCTATGGCTACACCTTC. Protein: CASSAVYGYTF.